The sequence of this TCR beta chain was determined in a study of T cell repertoires in cytomegalovirus infection. Study-level information: An indication of both CMV infection and matching HLA type came from public TCR beta signatures. Study-level points and caveats: HLA-C-restricted CMV-specific TCR beta clonotypes prevailed in the ex vivo response.

This clonotype was picked up many times. Its target is not known. MiXCR, run by TCRdb on the reads, gives a single entry per CDR3 protein. The data show fewer than 200,000 distinct CDR3 sequences, roughly a fifth seen once. The CDR3 is 14 residues long. Germline lookup yields CDR1 SGHTA and CDR2 FQGNSA. Trimming removed 3 bases at V and 5 bases at J, with 13 bases between. Material for sequencing was PBMCs. The clonotype was recovered from a human donor in good health (CMV status not recorded). Some clones in this sample may be carry-over from other donors' samples. The chain links TRBV7-2 to TRBJ1-2; D is ambiguous. The CDR3 DNA reads TGTGCCAGCAGCTTCACAGCAGGTCCTTATGGCTACACCTTC. Translation: CASSFTAGPYGYTF.